This is a list of T cell receptor beta chains from one sample in a study of spatial heterogeneity in lung cancer. MiXCR, run by TCRdb on the 5' RACE reads, gives a single entry per CDR3 protein. The profile shows about 17,000 distinct CDR3 sequences, about 22% of them singletons. Here the sequenced sample was PBMCs, taken at surgery. Receptor source: a female donor with early-stage non-small cell lung cancer. Each CDR3 is given with its conserved first and last residue. The D gene is left open where the match is weak. A row's size may be missing; if present it is once, few, many or a size class.

d_gene: .; abundance: many; j_gene: TRBJ2-2; v_gene: TRBV27; CDR3nt: TGTGCCAGCAGCGCCACAGGCTTTGGGACCGGGGAGCTGTTTTTT; CDR3aa: CASSATGFGTGELFF
d_gene: .; abundance: .; j_gene: TRBJ1-1; v_gene: TRBV2; CDR3nt: TGTGCCAGCAGTGAATGGTCACCCGAAGCTTTCTTT; CDR3aa: CASSEWSPEAFF
d_gene: TRBD1; abundance: many; j_gene: TRBJ2-3; v_gene: TRBV24-1; CDR3nt: TGTGCCACCAGCCCGATTGGGACAGGGGGCATCGATACGCAGTATTTT; CDR3aa: CATSPIGTGGIDTQYF
d_gene: .; abundance: many; j_gene: TRBJ2-7; v_gene: TRBV7-9; CDR3nt: TGTGCCAGCAGCTGGAAGGAATTCTACGAGCAGTACTTC; CDR3aa: CASSWKEFYEQYF
d_gene: .; abundance: once; j_gene: TRBJ1-2; v_gene: TRBV7-9; CDR3nt: TGTGCCAGCATTGCCGGGAACTATGGCTACACCTTC; CDR3aa: CASIAGNYGYTF
d_gene: TRBD2; abundance: many; j_gene: TRBJ2-3; v_gene: TRBV20-1; CDR3nt: TGCAGTGCTAGAGACCCATCCGGGACTAGCGGCACAGATACGCAGTATTTT; CDR3aa: CSARDPSGTSGTDTQYF
d_gene: .; abundance: .; j_gene: TRBJ2-2; v_gene: TRBV3-1; CDR3nt: TGTGCCAGCAGCCAAGCATCCAACACCGGGGAGCTGTTTTTT; CDR3aa: CASSQASNTGELFF
d_gene: .; abundance: many; j_gene: TRBJ2-4; v_gene: TRBV3-1; CDR3nt: TGTGCCAGCAGCCAGAGGGGTTTAGCCAAAAACATTCAGTACTTC; CDR3aa: CASSQRGLAKNIQYF
d_gene: .; abundance: many; j_gene: TRBJ2-1; v_gene: TRBV11-2; CDR3nt: TGTGCAGTGCGAGCGCCCAACAATGAGCAGTTCTTC; CDR3aa: CAVRAPNNEQFF
d_gene: .; abundance: many; j_gene: TRBJ2-5; v_gene: TRBV12-3/TRBV12-4; CDR3nt: TGTGCCAGCAGGGACAACACCGGGAACCAAGAGACCCAGTACTTC; CDR3aa: CASRDNTGNQETQYF
d_gene: TRBD1; abundance: many; j_gene: TRBJ2-1; v_gene: TRBV15; CDR3nt: TGTGCCACCAGCAGAGGTGTTTCAGGGGGTGATGAGCAGTTCTTC; CDR3aa: CATSRGVSGGDEQFF
d_gene: .; abundance: medium-sized; j_gene: TRBJ2-5; v_gene: TRBV7-2; CDR3nt: TGTGCCAGCAGCTTTGTCGGAGCGTACCAAGAGACCCAGTACTTC; CDR3aa: CASSFVGAYQETQYF
d_gene: TRBD1; abundance: many; j_gene: TRBJ1-1; v_gene: TRBV7-6; CDR3nt: TGTGCCAGCAGCTTAGCGACAGGGGCGGTGAAAACTGAAGCTTTCTTT; CDR3aa: CASSLATGAVKTEAFF
d_gene: .; abundance: many; j_gene: TRBJ1-2; v_gene: TRBV7-8; CDR3nt: TGTGCCAGCAGCCTGGGGATTAAATCGGGCTATGGCTACACCTTC; CDR3aa: CASSLGIKSGYGYTF
d_gene: .; abundance: medium-sized; j_gene: TRBJ2-3; v_gene: TRBV7-8; CDR3nt: TGTGCCAGCAGCTTGTCGGGGACCTACACAGATACGCAGTATTTT; CDR3aa: CASSLSGTYTDTQYF
d_gene: TRBD2; abundance: medium-sized; j_gene: TRBJ2-1; v_gene: TRBV6-1; CDR3nt: TGTGCCAGCAGCTACACTAGCGGGAGGGGGTTCAATGAGCAGTTCTTC; CDR3aa: CASSYTSGRGFNEQFF
d_gene: TRBD1; abundance: many; j_gene: TRBJ2-2; v_gene: TRBV12-3/TRBV12-4; CDR3nt: TGTGCCAGCAGTTTAACAGGGGCAAAGTCCGGGGAGCTGTTTTTT; CDR3aa: CASSLTGAKSGELFF
d_gene: TRBD2; abundance: .; j_gene: TRBJ2-2; v_gene: TRBV7-2; CDR3nt: TGTGCCAGCAGCTCAAGGACTAGCGGGAGTGCCAACACCGGGGAGCTGTTTTTT; CDR3aa: CASSSRTSGSANTGELFF
d_gene: TRBD2; abundance: .; j_gene: TRBJ2-3; v_gene: TRBV4-3; CDR3nt: TGCGCCAGCAGCCAAGTACTTTCTAGCGGGAGAGCTACTAGCACAGATACGCAGTATTTT; CDR3aa: CASSQVLSSGRATSTDTQYF
d_gene: .; abundance: medium-sized; j_gene: TRBJ1-5; v_gene: TRBV6-5; CDR3nt: TGTGCCAGCAGATCTACAAGGCACCAGCCCCAGCATTTT; CDR3aa: CASRSTRHQPQHF
d_gene: .; abundance: many; j_gene: TRBJ2-1; v_gene: TRBV3-1; CDR3nt: TGTGCCAGCAGCCAAGAAGGGCGGGAGCAGTTCTTC; CDR3aa: CASSQEGREQFF
d_gene: .; abundance: .; j_gene: TRBJ2-1; v_gene: TRBV4-3; CDR3nt: TGCGCCAGCAGCCCCACCCGGGACGGCTACAATGAGCAGTTCTTC; CDR3aa: CASSPTRDGYNEQFF
d_gene: TRBD1; abundance: .; j_gene: TRBJ1-5; v_gene: TRBV4-2; CDR3nt: TGTGCCAGCAGCCGGGACAGGGCCGGCCAGCCCCAGCATTTT; CDR3aa: CASSRDRAGQPQHF
d_gene: TRBD1; abundance: many; j_gene: TRBJ2-2; v_gene: TRBV20-1; CDR3nt: TGCAGTGCGCAACAGGGGGCGTTTGGCGGGGAGCTGTTTTTT; CDR3aa: CSAQQGAFGGELFF
d_gene: .; abundance: many; j_gene: TRBJ2-1; v_gene: TRBV6-2/TRBV6-3; CDR3nt: TGTGCCAGCAGTTCTTTTAATGAGCAGTTCTTC; CDR3aa: CASSSFNEQFF
d_gene: .; abundance: many; j_gene: TRBJ2-2; v_gene: TRBV9; CDR3nt: TGTGCCAGCAGCGCCCACGGGGCAGGGAACACCGGGGAGCTGTTTTTT; CDR3aa: CASSAHGAGNTGELFF
d_gene: .; abundance: medium-sized; j_gene: TRBJ1-5; v_gene: TRBV27; CDR3nt: TGTGCCAGCAGGCCCTATGGGGATCGCAATCAGCCCCAGCATTTT; CDR3aa: CASRPYGDRNQPQHF
d_gene: TRBD1; abundance: many; j_gene: TRBJ2-5; v_gene: TRBV7-2; CDR3nt: TGTGCCAGCAGCCGGTTTAGGACAGGGTCGCAGGAGACCCAGTACTTC; CDR3aa: CASSRFRTGSQETQYF
d_gene: .; abundance: few; j_gene: TRBJ1-1; v_gene: TRBV5-1; CDR3nt: TGCGCCAGCAGCTTGTCAGGGGCCGAAGCTTTCTTT; CDR3aa: CASSLSGAEAFF
d_gene: .; abundance: medium-sized; j_gene: TRBJ1-2; v_gene: TRBV6-2/TRBV6-3; CDR3nt: TGTGCCAGCACCCTCGACGGCCCCTCCGGCTACACCTTC; CDR3aa: CASTLDGPSGYTF
d_gene: .; abundance: few; j_gene: TRBJ2-6; v_gene: TRBV6-5; CDR3nt: TGTGCCAGCACCTATACACAGGGGAGGTCCGGGGCCAACGTCCTGACTTTC; CDR3aa: CASTYTQGRSGANVLTF
d_gene: TRBD1; abundance: many; j_gene: TRBJ1-4; v_gene: TRBV2; CDR3nt: TGTGCCAGCAGGGTGCATGTGACAGGGGGCGAGAATGAAAAACTGTTTTTT; CDR3aa: CASRVHVTGGENEKLFF
d_gene: .; abundance: medium-sized; j_gene: TRBJ1-4; v_gene: TRBV24-1; CDR3nt: TGTGCCACCAGTGATGGGACCGGGACGCCCAGAGAAAAACTGTTTTTT; CDR3aa: CATSDGTGTPREKLFF
d_gene: TRBD2; abundance: many; j_gene: TRBJ2-4; v_gene: TRBV29-1; CDR3nt: TGCAGCGCAGGGACTAGCGGGAGTAGGAACATTCAGTACTTC; CDR3aa: CSAGTSGSRNIQYF
d_gene: .; abundance: many; j_gene: TRBJ2-1; v_gene: TRBV12-3/TRBV12-4; CDR3nt: TGTGCCAGCAGTTGGTCCGGGACCGCCCCTCCGTTC; CDR3aa: CASSWSGTAPPF
d_gene: .; abundance: .; j_gene: TRBJ2-5; v_gene: TRBV5-5; CDR3nt: TGTGCCAGCAGCTTGGAGGGAGCGGAGACCCAGTACTTC; CDR3aa: CASSLEGAETQYF
d_gene: .; abundance: many; j_gene: TRBJ2-7; v_gene: TRBV5-1; CDR3nt: TGCGCCAGCAGCGCCGCTGGGGTCAGCCTTTACGAGCAGTACTTC; CDR3aa: CASSAAGVSLYEQYF
d_gene: TRBD2; abundance: many; j_gene: TRBJ2-1; v_gene: TRBV2; CDR3nt: TGTGCCAGCAGTCCCCTACTAGCGGGAGGGGGAAATGAGCAGTTCTTC; CDR3aa: CASSPLLAGGGNEQFF
d_gene: .; abundance: many; j_gene: TRBJ1-1; v_gene: TRBV19; CDR3nt: TGTGCCAGTAGTGTTCTCGTGGGGACTGAAGCTTTCTTT; CDR3aa: CASSVLVGTEAFF
d_gene: TRBD2; abundance: few; j_gene: TRBJ2-7; v_gene: TRBV7-2; CDR3nt: TGTGCCAGCAGCTTAACCTCTAGCGGCTCCTACGAGCAGTACTTC; CDR3aa: CASSLTSSGSYEQYF
d_gene: .; abundance: .; j_gene: TRBJ2-6; v_gene: TRBV4-3; CDR3nt: TGCGCCAGCAGCAAAGGAGTAGTTGGGGCCAACGTCCTGACTTTC; CDR3aa: CASSKGVVGANVLTF
d_gene: .; abundance: many; j_gene: TRBJ1-1; v_gene: TRBV20-1; CDR3nt: TGCAGTGCCCCCTGGCCCTCCCTGGACACTGAAGCTTTCTTT; CDR3aa: CSAPWPSLDTEAFF
d_gene: .; abundance: many; j_gene: TRBJ2-1; v_gene: TRBV7-2; CDR3nt: TGTGCCAGCAGTCCCAGGGGAGGGGGAACGACAAATGAGCAGTTCTTC; CDR3aa: CASSPRGGGTTNEQFF
d_gene: .; abundance: few; j_gene: TRBJ1-1; v_gene: TRBV7-9; CDR3nt: TGTGCCAGCAGCTCTGCGGGAGGGAACACTGAAGCTTTCTTT; CDR3aa: CASSSAGGNTEAFF
d_gene: TRBD2; abundance: .; j_gene: TRBJ2-1; v_gene: TRBV28; CDR3nt: TGTGCCAGCAGTTCCTCCCTCCTAGCGGGCTCCTACAATGAGCAGTTCTTC; CDR3aa: CASSSSLLAGSYNEQFF
d_gene: .; abundance: many; j_gene: TRBJ2-6; v_gene: TRBV7-8; CDR3nt: TGTGCCAGCAGCCGACTTGGGGGCGATGGGGCCAACGTCCTGACTTTC; CDR3aa: CASSRLGGDGANVLTF
d_gene: TRBD1; abundance: many; j_gene: TRBJ1-1; v_gene: TRBV4-1; CDR3nt: TGCGCCAGCAACCCGGGACAGGGTTCAAGGCACACTGAAGCTTTCTTT; CDR3aa: CASNPGQGSRHTEAFF
d_gene: TRBD2; abundance: many; j_gene: TRBJ2-3; v_gene: TRBV6-1; CDR3nt: TGTGCCAGCAGTGTAAGCGGGAGGGGCGCAGATACGCAGTATTTT; CDR3aa: CASSVSGRGADTQYF
d_gene: .; abundance: medium-sized; j_gene: TRBJ2-3; v_gene: TRBV7-8; CDR3nt: TGTGCCAGCAGCTTGGCAGGGGCGGTGGATACGCAGTATTTT; CDR3aa: CASSLAGAVDTQYF
d_gene: TRBD1; abundance: many; j_gene: TRBJ2-2; v_gene: TRBV19; CDR3nt: TGTGCCAGTAAATTCTTTGCAGGGGGAACCGGGGAGCTGTTTTTT; CDR3aa: CASKFFAGGTGELFF
d_gene: TRBD1; abundance: many; j_gene: TRBJ2-1; v_gene: TRBV9; CDR3nt: TGTGCCAGCAGCCCTTGGGACAGAAAAATATCCTACAATGAGCAGTTCTTC; CDR3aa: CASSPWDRKISYNEQFF
d_gene: .; abundance: medium-sized; j_gene: TRBJ2-7; v_gene: TRBV19; CDR3nt: TGTGCCAGTAGTATTGCCTCGAGGTCCAGGGGAGGGGACTACGAGCAGTACTTC; CDR3aa: CASSIASRSRGGDYEQYF
d_gene: TRBD2; abundance: .; j_gene: TRBJ2-1; v_gene: TRBV6-6; CDR3nt: TGTGCCAGCAGTTACCTTAGCGGGAGGACTGAGCAGTTCTTC; CDR3aa: CASSYLSGRTEQFF
d_gene: .; abundance: many; j_gene: TRBJ2-6; v_gene: TRBV2; CDR3nt: TGTGCCAGCAGGTCCCGCGCCTCTGGGGCCAACGTCCTGACTTTC; CDR3aa: CASRSRASGANVLTF